These 10 T cell receptor beta chains were sequenced from one sample in a study of T cells in Graves' hyperthyroidism and ophthalmopathy. Amplification yielded TCR beta CDR3 regions, with RNA transcripts as the source. Using the HTBI primer set, a first-round RT-PCR was run on the TCR CDR3. Via MiXCR, TCRdb re-called the multiplex PCR reads, giving one row per CDR3 protein. The sample records a few hundred thousand distinct CDR3 sequences, roughly 14% being singletons. Sample: blood. The receptors were gathered from a woman aged 30 to 39 with Graves' hyperthyroidism.

This clonotype was seen at least ten times. The rearrangement uses TRBV28 and TRBJ2-3; D is undetermined. Per germline, CDR1 MDHEN and CDR2 SYDVKM. CDR3 length equals 15 residues. Trimming took off 6 bases at V and 1 base at J, with 14 bases between the two ends. CDR3 nucleotides: TGTGCCAGCAGCCCTACACTCCCCCGCACAGATACGCAGTATTTT. Residues: CASSPTLPRTDTQYF.

The J gene is TRBJ2-7, the V gene TRBV30; the D gene is possibly TRBD1 (5 bases). From germline, CDR1 is GTSNPN and CDR2 SVGIG (reference sequence). Trimming left V 0 bases short and J 5 bases short, with 17 bases between. The length of the CDR3 is 15 residues. The CDR3 sequence is CAWSVRSRDYDEQYF. The CDR3, as DNA: TGTGCCTGGAGTGTACGCTCCAGGGATTACGACGAGCAGTACTTC.

The table lists this clonotype with many counts. This rearrangement joins TRBV30 to TRBJ2-7, with D maybe TRBD2 (5 bases). The CDR3 has 11 residues. V dropped 5 bases and J dropped 4 bases, with 9 bases sitting between them. Germline-derived CDR1 and CDR2 are GTSNPN and SVGIG (reference sequence). The CDR3 nucleotides read TGTGCCTGGGTCGAGGGTTACGAGCAGTACTTC. This codes for CAWVEGYEQYF.

This clonotype has a count of ten or more. This chain's CDR3 is CASSFPRDYLAYEQYF. Here the CDR3 DNA reads TGTGCCAGCAGTTTCCCTCGGGACTACCTCGCCTACGAGCAGTACTTC. V gene TRBV28 combines with J gene TRBJ2-7; 7 nucleotides agree with TRBD2. This CDR3 spans 16 amino acids. CDR1 and CDR2 (germline): MDHEN, SYDVKM. The V and J ends lost 3 bases and 2 bases, in that order; junction bases with no gene match: 10.

This clonotype came up many times. J is TRBJ1-2 and V is TRBV18, with D hard to call. The CDR3 is made up of 16 amino acids. Germline loops: CDR1 KGHSH, CDR2 LQKENI. The V and J ends lost 3 bases and 7 bases respectively, with 21 bases between them. The CDR3 nucleotides read TGTGCCAGCTCACCCGCAATGGACGGACTCGCATCTGGCTACACCTTC. Translating it yields CASSPAMDGLASGYTF.

This clonotype has a count of ten or more. The chain employs TRBV30 and TRBJ1-5, with TRBD1 identical over 7 bases. Germline trimming cut 0 bases from V and 3 bases from J; bases unmatched to any gene: 5. Germline V CDR1 and CDR2: GTSNPN, SVGIG (reference sequence). CDR3 size: 15 residues. The CDR3 region is CAWSVRQGVNQPQHF. As DNA, the CDR3 is TGTGCCTGGAGTGTCAGACAGGGAGTCAATCAGCCCCAGCATTTT.

About this clonotype itself: A read error is likely, as this CDR3 ends without the conserved phenylalanine or tryptophan. V and J are TRBV29-1 and TRBJ2-3, with unresolved D. CDR3 length: 11 amino acids. Trimming shortened V by 4 bases and J by 4 bases, and 6 bases separated the two germline ends. Germline loops: CDR1 SQVTM, CDR2 ANQGSEA. The CDR3 bases are TGCAGCGTTGGTTTGGCAGATACGCAGTATTCT. It encodes CSVGLADTQYS.

This clonotype was counted many times. V and J are TRBV6-5 and TRBJ2-7; 7 nucleotides match TRBD1. The ends lost 2 bases at V and 3 bases at J; junction bases unmatched: 7. Germline V gene lookup returns CDR1 MNHEY and CDR2 SVGAGI. The CDR3 is made up of 15 amino acids. CDR3 bases: TGTGCCAGCAGTTACATGGGACAGATGTACTACGAGCAGTACTTC. It encodes CASSYMGQMYYEQYF.

The chain combines TRBV3-1 with TRBJ2-7; 9 bases align to TRBD1. CDR1 and CDR2 (germline): LGHDT, YNNKEL (reference sequence). This CDR3 is 17 amino acids long. After removal of 2 bases from V and 0 bases from J, the junction contained 8 bases not matched to a gene. CDR3 sequence reads: CASSQFIGDRDSYEQYF. The CDR3 DNA reads as TGTGCCAGCAGCCAATTCATTGGGGACAGGGACTCCTACGAGCAGTACTTC.

At least ten counts were recorded for this clonotype. This rearrangement joins TRBV20-1 to TRBJ2-5, with D possibly being TRBD1 or TRBD2 (5 bases each). Per germline, CDR1 DFQATT and CDR2 SNEGSKA (reference sequence). With 0 bases removed from V and 4 bases from J, the gap between germline ends came to 12 bases. The CDR3 loop spans 14 amino acids. The CDR3 region is CSARDSRGIETQYF. The CDR3 nucleotides are TGCAGTGCTAGAGATTCCCGGGGCATAGAGACCCAGTACTTC.